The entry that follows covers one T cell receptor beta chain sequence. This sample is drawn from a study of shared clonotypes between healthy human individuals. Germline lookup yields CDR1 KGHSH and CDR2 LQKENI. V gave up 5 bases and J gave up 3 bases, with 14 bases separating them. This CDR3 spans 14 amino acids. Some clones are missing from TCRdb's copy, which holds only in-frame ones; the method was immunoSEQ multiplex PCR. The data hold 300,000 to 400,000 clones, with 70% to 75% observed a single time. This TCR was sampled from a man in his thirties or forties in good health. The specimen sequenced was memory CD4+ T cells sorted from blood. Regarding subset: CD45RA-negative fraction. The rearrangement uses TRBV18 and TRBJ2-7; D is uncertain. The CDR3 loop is CASSTLAKYYEQYF. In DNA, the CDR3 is TGTGCCAGCTCAACACTCGCCAAGTACTACGAGCAGTACTTC.